Below, one TCR beta chain is given with its context. This record comes from a study of shared clonotypes between healthy human individuals. V shed 8 bases and J shed 0 bases, with 19 bases lying between them. The V gene's germline CDR1 is LNHDA and CDR2 SQIVND (reference sequence). The length of the CDR3 is 17 residues. Generated by immunoSEQ multiplex PCR, the TCRdb table keeps only in-frame clones and is missing some. The sample holds about a million clones, 77% seen once. The clonotype originates from a man between 18 and 29 years old in good health. Some clones in this sample may be carry-over from other donors' samples. The source material was memory CD4+ T cells from PBMCs. Stated subset: CD45RA-negative fraction. This chain joins TRBV19 and TRBJ2-2; no definite D call. CDR3 residues: CASAPANRRSNTGELFF. CDR3 bases: TGTGCCAGTGCCCCAGCGAACAGAAGATCGAACACCGGGGAGCTGTTTTTT.